This TCR beta chain was observed in a study of cytomegalovirus exposure and HLA in healthy donors. Whole-study results and caveats: A few CMV-associated chains were confirmed in vitro to be specific for CMV antigens. Most TCR sequences were seen very rarely across donors, but some public TCRs occurred in many. Some TCR beta chains (roughly 150 of them) were listed as cytomegalovirus-associated.

The donors were in the 120-subject validation cohort, distinct from the roughly 700-subject first cohort. V was pared by 1 base and J by 5 bases, with 3 bases between. Germline CDR1 and CDR2: LGHNA and YNFKEQ. CDR3 length: 12 residues. Concerning this clone itself: Its antigen remains unknown.

Only in-frame clones appear in the TCRdb table, and some are missing; sequencing was by immunoSEQ multiplex PCR. Among some 74,000 clones, 93% were seen once, and the ten largest hold around 3.5%. The sequenced sample consisted of PBMCs. The sequence was collected from a woman aged 25-40 years in good health and CMV-seronegative. The chain carries TRBV4-2 and TRBJ1-5; D uncertain. CDR3 nucleotide sequence: TGTGCCAGCAGCCAAGTCGATCAGCCCCAGCATTTT. Residues: CASSQVDQPQHF.